This record concerns one T cell receptor (beta chain) sequence. Patients at the Seattle site were enrolled during active infection and followed longitudinally. The record originates from a study of blood T cell repertoires in COVID-19. Study-level background: Spain, Italy and the United States supplied samples that represented acute and convalescent COVID-19. PBMCs, B-cell-depleted T cells, or T cells provided the cDNA or gDNA that made up the material.

The V and J ends lost 3 bases and 7 bases, in that order; junction bases with no gene match: 5. Germline loops: CDR1 LGHNA, CDR2 YNFKEQ. CDR3 length: 14 amino acids. Source study methods: Researchers report that nucleated cell counts were estimated from reference gene primer amplification. Clones were sequenced by immunoSEQ multiplex PCR, and TCRdb holds only the in-frame ones, with some missing. V, J and clone size are those of that table, while D and trimming were read from the DNA. The table includes 400,000 to 450,000 clones, 85% to 90% detected once. The sequence was collected from a man aged 18-30 years with COVID-19, enrolled during active disease. Sequenced material: peripheral blood. The rearrangement joins TRBV4-2 to TRBJ1-5, with TRBD1 matching 8 bases. The CDR3 DNA reads TGTGCCAGCAGCCAGACAGGGGAGGGGCAGCCCCAGCATTTT. This sequence encodes CASSQTGEGQPQHF.